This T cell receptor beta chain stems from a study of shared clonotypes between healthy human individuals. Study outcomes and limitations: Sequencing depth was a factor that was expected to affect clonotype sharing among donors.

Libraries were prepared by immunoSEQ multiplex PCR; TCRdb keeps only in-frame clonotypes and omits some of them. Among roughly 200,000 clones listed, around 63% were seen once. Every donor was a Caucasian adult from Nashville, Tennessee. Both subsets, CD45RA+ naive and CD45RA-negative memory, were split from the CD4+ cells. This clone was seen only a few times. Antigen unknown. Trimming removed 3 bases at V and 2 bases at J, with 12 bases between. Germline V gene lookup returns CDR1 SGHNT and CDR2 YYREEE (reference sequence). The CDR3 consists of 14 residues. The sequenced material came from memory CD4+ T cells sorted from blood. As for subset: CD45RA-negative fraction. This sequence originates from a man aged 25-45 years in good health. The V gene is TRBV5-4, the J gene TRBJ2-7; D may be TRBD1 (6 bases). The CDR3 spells CASSSRQDAYEQYF. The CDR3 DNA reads TGTGCCAGCAGCTCCCGACAGGATGCCTACGAGCAGTACTTC.